Listed below are T cell receptor beta chains from one sample, sequenced in a study of OX40 agonist ivuxolimab in advanced cancers. Measured with immunoSEQ multiplex PCR; TCRdb has only the in-frame clones, and not every one. The sample lists fewer than 45,000 clones; roughly 80% were seen once. The source material was CD4+ or CD8+ T cells sorted from blood, sampled in a trial of the OX40 agonist ivuxolimab. Receptor source: an adult with an advanced solid tumor such as melanoma, head and neck, liver or kidney cancer. CDR3s include the opening cysteine and the closing phenylalanine or tryptophan. Fields, in order: D gene, clone size, V gene, J gene, CDR3 protein, CDR3 DNA. A D gene is named only where the DNA matches it firmly. Size tells how often a clone was seen (once, few, many) or the class of an expanded clone, and some rows leave it out.

>.|.|TRBV9|TRBJ1-4
CASSRQENEKLFF
TGTGCCAGCAGCCGACAGGAGAATGAAAAACTGTTTTTT
>.|.|TRBV19|TRBJ2-5
CASSIQGQETQYF
TGTGCCAGTAGTATTCAGGGTCAAGAGACCCAGTACTTC
>.|.|TRBV4-2|TRBJ2-7
CASSQDMASSYEQYF
TGTGCCAGCAGCCAAGATATGGCCAGCTCCTACGAGCAGTACTTC
>.|.|TRBV6-5|TRBJ1-1
CASSYGTEAFF
TGTGCCAGCAGTTATGGGACTGAGGCTTTCTTT
>.|.|TRBV6-5|TRBJ1-6
CASSYSTSPLHF
TGTGCCAGCAGTTACTCGACGTCACCCCTCCACTTT
>.|medium-sized|TRBV7-3|TRBJ1-1
CASSLNRESGAFF
TGTGCCAGCAGCTTGAACAGGGAGAGTGGAGCTTTCTTT
>.|.|TRBV6-5|TRBJ2-7
CASRSGLSYEQYF
TGTGCCAGCAGATCCGGGCTCTCCTACGAGCAGTACTTC
>TRBD2|.|TRBV19|TRBJ2-7
CASSSRTSGSFPSYEQYF
TGTGCCAGTAGTTCACGTACTAGCGGGAGCTTTCCTTCCTACGAGCAGTACTTC
>TRBD2|.|TRBV5-1|TRBJ2-1
CASSLTGGSYNEQFF
TGCGCCAGCAGCTTGACGGGGGGGTCCTACAATGAGCAGTTCTTC
>.|.|TRBV10-3|TRBJ2-7
CAISESEGYYEQYF
TGTGCCATCAGTGAGTCGGAGGGTTACTACGAGCAGTACTTC
>TRBD1|.|TRBV5-5|TRBJ1-1
CASSFTGAEAFF
TGTGCCAGCAGCTTCACAGGGGCTGAAGCTTTCTTT
>TRBD1|.|TRBV19|TRBJ2-7
CASSMVTGGYEQYF
TGTGCCAGTAGTATGGTGACAGGGGGTTACGAGCAGTACTTC
>TRBD2|.|TRBV2|TRBJ2-3
CASSESQAGIATDTQYF
TGTGCCAGCAGTGAGTCTCAAGCGGGGATCGCCACAGATACGCAGTATTTT